The source of this T cell receptor beta chain is a study of Ad26.COV2.S vaccination and SARS-CoV-2 variants. Study-wide findings and caveats: Vaccine recipients posted higher spike-specific TCR breadth than their placebo counterparts.

The treatment here: some 20 received Ad26.COV2.S at low or high dose, single or two shots; about 5 received placebo; per-sample allocation not given. At day 63 after the first vaccine or placebo injection, samples were drawn. Remarks on this clone: Its antigen is unidentified.

CDR1 LNHDA and CDR2 SQIVND come from the germline V gene (reference sequence). This CDR3 has 15 amino acids. V lost 10 bases and J lost 0; bases outside the gene matches: 9. The table came from immunoSEQ multiplex PCR; TCRdb's copy has only in-frame clones and leaves some out. This table has some 300,000 clones, roughly 84% appearing once. The starting material was peripheral blood, obtained in a trial of Ad26.COV2.S vaccine versus placebo. The sequence was obtained from a person aged 18 to 59 who received the Ad26.COV2.S COVID-19 vaccine or a placebo. The V gene is TRBV19, the J gene TRBJ1-3, with 7 bases that match TRBD1. The CDR3 DNA follows: TGTGCCACCGAACCGGGACAGTACTCTGGAAACACCATATATTTT. It codes for CATEPGQYSGNTIYF.